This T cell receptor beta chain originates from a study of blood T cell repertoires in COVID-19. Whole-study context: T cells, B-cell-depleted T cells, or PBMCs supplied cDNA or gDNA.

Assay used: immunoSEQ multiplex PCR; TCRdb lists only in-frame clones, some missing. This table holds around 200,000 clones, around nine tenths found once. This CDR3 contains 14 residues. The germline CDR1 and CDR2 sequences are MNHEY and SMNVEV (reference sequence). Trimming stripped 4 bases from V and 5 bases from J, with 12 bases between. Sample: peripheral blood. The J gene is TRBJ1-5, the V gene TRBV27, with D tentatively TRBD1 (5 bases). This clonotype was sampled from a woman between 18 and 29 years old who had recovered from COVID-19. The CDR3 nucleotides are TGTGCCAGCAGTTCCTACAGGTGGGATCAGCCCCAGCATTTT. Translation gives CASSSYRWDQPQHF.